The 19 T cell receptor beta chains given below trace back to one sample, sequenced in a study of CD4 T cells in relation to SARS-CoV-2 and coronaviruses. The protocol was immunoSEQ multiplex PCR, while the TCRdb copy is restricted to in-frame clones and leaves out a portion. The sample contains just over 25,000 clones, roughly 80% of which appear only once. Unexposed donor CD4+ T cells date from about 2011-2018, before the COVID-19 pandemic. Isolation of CD4+ T cells took place after about 9 days in culture. The antigens for these receptors are not known. Sequencing was done on a sample of CD4+ T cells from PBMCs, cultured in vitro. The receptors were gathered from a human donor in good health.

This sequence joins TRBV18 and TRBJ1-2, with TRBD1 matching 9 bases. CDR1 KGHSH and CDR2 LQKENI come from the germline V gene. This CDR3 is 15 amino acids long. Losses at the gene ends were 6 bases for V and 7 bases for J; bases not matched to a gene: 12. CDR3 protein: CASSSPGQGKGGYTF. CDR3 sequence (DNA): TGTGCCAGCTCGTCACCGGGACAGGGTAAAGGTGGCTACACCTTC. Drawing the rest from reference TRBV18 and TRBJ1-2, the complete variable domain is NAGVMQNPRHLVRRRGQEARLRCSPMKGHSHVYWYRQLPEEGLKFMVYLQKENIIDESGMPKERFSAEFPKEGPSILRIQQVVRGDSAAYFCASSSPGQGKGGYTFGSGTRLTVV.

The gene calls are TRBV5-6 and TRBJ1-6, with D tentatively TRBD1 (5 bases). Trimming cost V 3 bases and J 10 bases, with 17 bases left between them. Germline V gene data show CDR1 as SGHDT and CDR2 as YYEEEE. The CDR3 contains 15 residues. CDR3 sequence reads: CASSWGTGRSSPLHF. CDR3 coding DNA: TGTGCCAGCAGCTGGGGGACCGGACGCTCCTCACCCCTCCACTTT.

The J gene is TRBJ2-7, the V gene TRBV11-2; a possible D gene is TRBD2 (5 bases). The CDR3 is 18 residues long. Germline CDR1 is SGHAT and CDR2 is FQNNGV. The V end lost 1 base, the J end lost 3 bases, and 22 bases lay between the germline ends. CDR3 in amino acids: CASSLGVRFSGNRYEQYF. CDR3 DNA: TGTGCCAGCAGCTTAGGTGTCCGGTTTTCGGGAAATCGCTACGAGCAGTACTTC.

The chain couples TRBV7-2 to TRBJ1-6; D remains unclear. The CDR3 sequence is 15 residues long. V lost 2 bases to trimming and J lost 9 bases, with 14 bases between them. Germline values: CDR1 SGHTA, CDR2 FQGNSA. The chain's CDR3 is CASSLSAQTGSPLHF. Written as DNA, the CDR3 is TGTGCCAGCAGCTTATCGGCCCAGACGGGTTCACCCCTCCACTTT.

This chain links TRBV5-1 with TRBJ2-1, with 10 bases fitting TRBD2. V dropped 5 bases and J dropped 10; count of bases not matched to a gene: 9. Germline-derived CDR1 and CDR2 are SGHRS and YFSETQ. CDR3 length equals 14 residues. This CDR3 is CASSPAGGLEEQFF. The CDR3 nucleotides are TGCGCCAGCAGTCCAGCGGGGGGGCTGGAGGAGCAGTTCTTC.

The chain combines TRBV6-2 or TRBV6-3 with TRBJ2-7, with D perhaps matching TRBD2 (6 bases). The CDR3 contains 11 residues. Trimming removed 6 bases from V and 6 bases from J, with 9 bases in between. Per germline, CDR1 MNHEY and CDR2 SVGEGT. CDR3 sequence: CASSRDFEQYF. The CDR3 DNA sequence: TGTGCCAGCAGCCGGGACTTCGAGCAGTACTTC.

The CDR3 sequence is CASTMGGGEQYF. CDR3 bases: TGTGCCAGCACCATGGGGGGAGGCGAGCAGTACTTC. The V gene is TRBV2, the J gene TRBJ2-7; D is possibly TRBD2 (6 bases). CDR1 is SNHLY and CDR2 is FYNNEI in the germline V gene. V lost 7 bases and J 6 bases, leaving 13 bases between the germline ends. The CDR3 totals 12 residues.

The V and J genes are TRBV5-1 and TRBJ2-5; 7 bases match TRBD2. Germline lookup yields CDR1 SGHRS and CDR2 YFSETQ. CDR3 length equals 15 residues. Trimming at V came to 4 bases and at J to 5 bases, leaving 11 bases not matched to a gene. The CDR3 protein is CASSPGLGWYETQYF. The CDR3, as DNA: TGCGCCAGCAGCCCCGGACTAGGTTGGTACGAGACCCAGTACTTC.

The chain recombines TRBV19 with TRBJ2-4; D assignment may be TRBD1 or TRBD2 (5 bases each). This CDR3 spans 15 amino acids. Trimming left V 4 bases short and J 10 bases short, with 20 bases between. Looked up from germline, CDR1 is LNHDA and CDR2 is SQIVND (reference sequence). The CDR3 DNA sequence: TGTGCCAGTAGTACCCTCCGGGACCCCCCCGGGATTCAGTACTTC. Protein: CASSTLRDPPGIQYF.

The CDR3 DNA reads TGTGCCAGCAGCTTGGGGCTAGCGGGAGACAATGAGCAGTTCTTC. Protein sequence: CASSLGLAGDNEQFF. This chain connects TRBV5-4 to TRBJ2-1; TRBD2 matches at 10 bases. The CDR3 loop spans 15 amino acids. Germline CDR1 is SGHNT and CDR2 is YYREEE (reference sequence). V trimming: 0 bases; J trimming: 5 bases; junction bases outside the gene matches: 2.

The gene calls are TRBV5-1 and TRBJ2-7; D is perhaps TRBD2 (6 bases). The V gene's germline CDR1 is SGHRS and CDR2 YFSETQ. V lost 6 bases, J lost 4 bases, and 20 bases lay in between. The length of the CDR3 is 15 residues. CDR3 nucleotide sequence: TGCGCCAGCACGGCAGGCCAGCGGGCGTCTTACGAGCAGTACTTC. Its translation is CASTAGQRASYEQYF. Drawing the rest from reference TRBV5-1 and TRBJ2-7, the complete variable domain is KAGVTQTPRYLIKTRGQQVTLSCSPISGHRSVSWYQQTPGQGLQFLFEYFSETQRNKGNFPGRFSGRQFSNSRSEMNVSTLELGDSALYLCASTAGQRASYEQYFGPGTRLTVT.

The chain recombines TRBV19 with TRBJ1-2; no clear D gene. V was trimmed by 0 bases and J by 4 bases, leaving 12 bases between them. CDR3 length: 15 residues. Germline CDR1 reads LNHDA; CDR2 reads SQIVND (reference sequence). The CDR3 nucleotides read TGTGCCAGTAGTATAGAGACGGTAGGCAGCTATGGCTACACCTTC. As protein: CASSIETVGSYGYTF.

The chain is built from TRBV7-2 and TRBJ1-2; TRBD1 matches 7 bases. This CDR3 region has 15 residues. In germline, CDR1 is SGHTA, CDR2 FQGNSA. J gave up 8 bases and V 0 bases, and 9 bases lay outside the gene matches. This CDR3 is CASSLAFRDSTGYTF. The CDR3 bases are TGTGCCAGCAGCTTAGCATTCCGGGACAGCACAGGCTACACCTTC.

The chain couples TRBV6-1 to TRBJ2-7; TRBD1 might be the D (6 bases). Trimming took 6 bases from V and 1 from J, leaving 13 bases between them. CDR1 MNHNS and CDR2 SASEGT come from the germline V gene. This CDR3 comprises 14 residues. The CDR3 spells CASRQQGSSYEQYF. The CDR3 nucleotides read TGTGCCAGCAGGCAACAGGGATCGTCCTACGAGCAGTACTTC.

The chain uses TRBV19 and TRBJ1-2; a weak D match, TRBD1 (5 bases). The CDR3 is made up of 13 amino acids. The V and J ends lost 5 bases and 4 bases respectively, with 11 bases between them. Germline assignment: CDR1 LNHDA and CDR2 SQIVND (reference sequence). The CDR3 here is CASSLRGAYGYTF. CDR3 coding DNA: TGTGCCAGTAGTCTCCGTGGGGCCTATGGCTACACCTTC.

The chain combines TRBV12-5 with TRBJ2-3; 7 bases line up with TRBD1. The CDR3 contains 15 residues. V lost 7 bases and J lost 2; bases outside the gene matches: 9. Germline V gene lookup returns CDR1 LGHNT and CDR2 FRNRAP. The CDR3 reads CASATGQPFTDTQYF. Here the CDR3 DNA reads TGTGCTAGTGCCACGGGACAGCCGTTCACAGATACGCAGTATTTT.

The chain carries TRBV18 and TRBJ2-5, with D tentatively TRBD1 (6 bases). This CDR3 comprises 13 residues. Germline V CDR1 and CDR2: KGHSH, LQKENI. V lost 7 bases and J 4 bases, leaving 13 bases between the germline ends. The CDR3 DNA sequence: TGTGCCAGCTTCCCGCAACAGGGAGAGACCCAGTACTTC. Protein: CASFPQQGETQYF.

This clone was counted once. This chain uses TRBV11-2 with TRBJ1-5, with D tentatively TRBD1 (5 bases). With 1 base removed from V and 6 bases from J, the gap between germline ends came to 13 bases. CDR3 length equals 15 residues. Germline CDR1 reads SGHAT; CDR2 reads FQNNGV. In DNA, the CDR3 is TGTGCCAGCAGCTTAGGCCCGGGGGAGGGTCAGCCCCAGCATTTT. Its protein product is CASSLGPGEGQPQHF.

V and J are TRBV7-8 and TRBJ1-2, with 8 nucleotides matching TRBD1. V shed 0 bases and J 8 bases; nucleotides not matched to a gene: 5. The germline gives CDR1 SGHVS, CDR2 FQNEAQ. This CDR3 has 14 residues. Here the CDR3 DNA reads TGTGCCAGCAGCTTAGCACAGGGGGTGGAGGGCTACACCTTC. It yields the protein CASSLAQGVEGYTF.